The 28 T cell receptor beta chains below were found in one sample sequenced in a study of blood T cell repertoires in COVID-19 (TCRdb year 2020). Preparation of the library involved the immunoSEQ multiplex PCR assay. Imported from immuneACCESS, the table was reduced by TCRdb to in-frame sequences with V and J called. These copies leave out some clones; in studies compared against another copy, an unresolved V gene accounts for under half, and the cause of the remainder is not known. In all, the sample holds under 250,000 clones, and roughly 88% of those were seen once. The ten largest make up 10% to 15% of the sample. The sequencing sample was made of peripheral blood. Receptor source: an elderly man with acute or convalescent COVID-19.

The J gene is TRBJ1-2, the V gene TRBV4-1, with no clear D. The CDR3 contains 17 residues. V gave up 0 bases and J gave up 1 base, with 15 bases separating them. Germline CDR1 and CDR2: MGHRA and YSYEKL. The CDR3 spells CASSQDLVAGFNYGYTF. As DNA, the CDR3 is TGCGCCAGCAGCCAAGATCTTGTGGCGGGGTTTAACTATGGCTACACCTTC.

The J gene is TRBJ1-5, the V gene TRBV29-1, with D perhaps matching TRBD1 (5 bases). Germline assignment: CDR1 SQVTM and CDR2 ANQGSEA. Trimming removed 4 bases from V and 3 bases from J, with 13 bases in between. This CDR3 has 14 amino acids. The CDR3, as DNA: TGCAGCGTTGCGCAGGGAAATGACAATCAGCCCCAGCATTTT. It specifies CSVAQGNDNQPQHF.

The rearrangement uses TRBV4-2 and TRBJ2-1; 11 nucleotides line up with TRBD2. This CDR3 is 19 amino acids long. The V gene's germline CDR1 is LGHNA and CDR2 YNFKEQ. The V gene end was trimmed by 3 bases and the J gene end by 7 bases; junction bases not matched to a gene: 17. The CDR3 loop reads CASSHGGTLVASGGNEQFF. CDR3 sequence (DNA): TGTGCCAGCAGCCATGGGGGCACCCTGGTGGCTAGCGGGGGGAATGAGCAGTTCTTC.

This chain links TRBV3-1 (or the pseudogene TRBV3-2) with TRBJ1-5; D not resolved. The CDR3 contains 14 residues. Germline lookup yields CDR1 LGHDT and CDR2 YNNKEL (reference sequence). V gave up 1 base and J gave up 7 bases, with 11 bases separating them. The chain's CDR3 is CASSQVGSRQPQHF. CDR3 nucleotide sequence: TGTGCCAGCAGCCAAGTAGGGAGCAGGCAGCCCCAGCATTTT.

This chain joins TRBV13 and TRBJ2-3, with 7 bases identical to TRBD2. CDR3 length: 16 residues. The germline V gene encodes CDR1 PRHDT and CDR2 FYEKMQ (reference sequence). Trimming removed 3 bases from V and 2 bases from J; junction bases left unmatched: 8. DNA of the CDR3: TGTGCCAGCAGCTTCATGGGACTAACCTACACAGATACGCAGTATTTT. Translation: CASSFMGLTYTDTQYF. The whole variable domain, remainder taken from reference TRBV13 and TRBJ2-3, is AAGVIQSPRHLIKEKRETATLKCYPIPRHDTVYWYQQGPGQDPQFLISFYEKMQSDKGSIPDRFSAQQFSDYHSELNMSSLELGDSALYFCASSFMGLTYTDTQYFGPGTRLTVL.

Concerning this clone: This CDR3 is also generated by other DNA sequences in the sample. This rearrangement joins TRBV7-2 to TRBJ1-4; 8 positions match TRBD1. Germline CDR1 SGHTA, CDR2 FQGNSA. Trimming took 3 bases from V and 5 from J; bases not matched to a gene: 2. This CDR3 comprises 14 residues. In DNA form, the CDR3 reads TGTGCCAGCAGCTTCCGGGACAGGAATGAAAAACTGTTTTTT. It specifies CASSFRDRNEKLFF. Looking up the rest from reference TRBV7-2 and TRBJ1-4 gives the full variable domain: GAGVSQSPSNKVTEKGKDVELRCDPISGHTALYWYRQSLGQGLEFLIYFQGNSAPDKSGLPSDRFSAERTGGSVSTLTIQRTQQEDSAVYLCASSFRDRNEKLFFGSGTQLSVL.

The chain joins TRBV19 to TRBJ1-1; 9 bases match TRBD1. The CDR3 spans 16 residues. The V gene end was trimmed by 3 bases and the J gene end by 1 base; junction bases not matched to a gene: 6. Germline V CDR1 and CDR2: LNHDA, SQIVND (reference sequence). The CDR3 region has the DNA TGTGCCAGTAGTATCGGACAGGGGTCACGGAACACTGAAGCTTTCTTT. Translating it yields CASSIGQGSRNTEAFF.

CDR3 coding DNA: TGTGCCAGCAGCTCGGGACTAGCGCAGTACTTC. The encoded protein is CASSSGLAQYF. This chain links TRBV7-2 with TRBJ2-7; 9 bases agree with TRBD2. Looked up from germline, CDR1 is SGHTA and CDR2 is FQGNSA. The CDR3 contains 11 residues. Germline trimming cut 4 bases from V and 9 bases from J; bases unmatched to any gene: 1. Looking up the rest from reference TRBV7-2 and TRBJ2-7 gives the full variable domain: GAGVSQSPSNKVTEKGKDVELRCDPISGHTALYWYRQSLGQGLEFLIYFQGNSAPDKSGLPSDRFSAERTGGSVSTLTIQRTQQEDSAVYLCASSSGLAQYFGPGTRLTVT.

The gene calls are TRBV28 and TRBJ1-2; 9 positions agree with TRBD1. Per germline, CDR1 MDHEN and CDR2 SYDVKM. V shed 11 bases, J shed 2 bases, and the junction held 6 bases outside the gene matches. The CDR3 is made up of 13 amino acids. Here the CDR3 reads CASADRGNYGYTF. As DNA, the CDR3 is TGTGCCTCGGCCGACAGGGGGAACTATGGCTACACCTTC.

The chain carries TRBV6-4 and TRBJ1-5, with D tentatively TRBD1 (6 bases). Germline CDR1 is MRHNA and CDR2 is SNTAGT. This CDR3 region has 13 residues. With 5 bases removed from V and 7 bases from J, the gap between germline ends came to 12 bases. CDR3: CASSRQEGQPQHF. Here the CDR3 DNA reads TGTGCCAGCAGTCGACAGGAAGGACAGCCCCAGCATTTT.

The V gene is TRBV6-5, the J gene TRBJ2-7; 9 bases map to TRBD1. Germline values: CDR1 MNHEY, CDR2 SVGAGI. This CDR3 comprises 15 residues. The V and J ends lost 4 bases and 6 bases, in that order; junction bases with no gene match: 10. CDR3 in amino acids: CASSWGTGGRGEQYF. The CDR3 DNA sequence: TGTGCCAGCAGTTGGGGAACAGGGGGCAGGGGCGAGCAGTACTTC.

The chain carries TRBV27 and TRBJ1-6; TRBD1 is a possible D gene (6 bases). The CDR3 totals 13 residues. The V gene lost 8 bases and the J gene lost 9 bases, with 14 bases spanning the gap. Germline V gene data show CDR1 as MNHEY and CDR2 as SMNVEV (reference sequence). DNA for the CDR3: TGTGCCAGCTCAGGGGCAGGGTCTTCACCCCTCCACTTT. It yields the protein CASSGAGSSPLHF.

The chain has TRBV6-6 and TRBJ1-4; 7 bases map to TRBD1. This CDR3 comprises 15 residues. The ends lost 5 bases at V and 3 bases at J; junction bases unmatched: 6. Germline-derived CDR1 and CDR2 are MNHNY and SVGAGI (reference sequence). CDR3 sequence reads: CASSPGGVPNEKLFF. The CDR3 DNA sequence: TGTGCCAGCAGTCCAGGGGGAGTGCCTAATGAAAAACTGTTTTTT.

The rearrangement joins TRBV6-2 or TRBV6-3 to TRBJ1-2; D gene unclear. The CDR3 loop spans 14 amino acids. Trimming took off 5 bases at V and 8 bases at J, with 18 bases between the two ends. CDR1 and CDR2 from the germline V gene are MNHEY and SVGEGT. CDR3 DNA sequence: TGTGCCAGCAGTGCGGGCAGGCACCTCGGAGGCTACACCTTC. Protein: CASSAGRHLGGYTF.

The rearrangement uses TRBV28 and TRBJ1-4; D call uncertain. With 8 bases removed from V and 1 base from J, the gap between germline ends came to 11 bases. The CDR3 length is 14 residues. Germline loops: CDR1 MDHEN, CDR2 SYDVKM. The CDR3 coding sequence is TGTGCCAGCTCTATACGGGTAACTAATGAAAAACTGTTTTTT. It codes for CASSIRVTNEKLFF.

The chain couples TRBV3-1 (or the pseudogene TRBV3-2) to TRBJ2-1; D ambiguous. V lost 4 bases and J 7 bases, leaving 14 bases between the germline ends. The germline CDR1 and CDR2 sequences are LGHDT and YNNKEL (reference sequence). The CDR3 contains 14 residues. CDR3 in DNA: TGTGCCAGCAGCCTAGGCGGAAGATGGAATGAGCAGTTCTTC. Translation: CASSLGGRWNEQFF.

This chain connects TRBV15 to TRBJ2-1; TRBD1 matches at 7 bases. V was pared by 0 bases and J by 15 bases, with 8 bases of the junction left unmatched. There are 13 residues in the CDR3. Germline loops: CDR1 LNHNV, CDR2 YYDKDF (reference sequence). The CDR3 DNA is TGTGCCACCAGCAGAGATATCGGACAGGCGGCGTTCTTC. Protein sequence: CATSRDIGQAAFF.

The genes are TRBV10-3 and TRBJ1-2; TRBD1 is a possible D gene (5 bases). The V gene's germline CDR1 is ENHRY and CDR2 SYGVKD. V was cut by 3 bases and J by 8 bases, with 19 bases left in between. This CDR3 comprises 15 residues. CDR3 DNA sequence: TGTGCCATCAGTGATCCTACGGCGCTGAAGGGGGGCTACACCTTC. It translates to CAISDPTALKGGYTF.

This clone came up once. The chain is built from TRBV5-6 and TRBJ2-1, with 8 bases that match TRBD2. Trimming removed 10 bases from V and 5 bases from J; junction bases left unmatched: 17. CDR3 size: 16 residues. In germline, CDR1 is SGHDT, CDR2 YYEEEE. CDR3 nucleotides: TGTGCCTGCTGTCGGGAGGGAATGATACTCAACAATGAGCAGTTCTTC. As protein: CACCREGMILNNEQFF.

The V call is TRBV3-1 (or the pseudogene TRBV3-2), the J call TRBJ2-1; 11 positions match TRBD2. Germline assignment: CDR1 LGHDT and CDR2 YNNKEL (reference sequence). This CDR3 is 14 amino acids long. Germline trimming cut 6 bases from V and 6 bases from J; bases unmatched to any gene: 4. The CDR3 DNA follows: TGTGCCAGCAGTCCTAGCGGGAGGCTCAATGAGCAGTTCTTC. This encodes CASSPSGRLNEQFF.

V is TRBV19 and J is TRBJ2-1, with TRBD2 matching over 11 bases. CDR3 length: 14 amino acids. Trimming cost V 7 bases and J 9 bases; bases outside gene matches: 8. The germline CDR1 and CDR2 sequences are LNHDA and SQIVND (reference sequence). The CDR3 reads CASIRTSGLGEQFF. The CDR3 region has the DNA TGTGCCAGTATTCGGACTAGCGGGTTAGGTGAGCAGTTCTTC.

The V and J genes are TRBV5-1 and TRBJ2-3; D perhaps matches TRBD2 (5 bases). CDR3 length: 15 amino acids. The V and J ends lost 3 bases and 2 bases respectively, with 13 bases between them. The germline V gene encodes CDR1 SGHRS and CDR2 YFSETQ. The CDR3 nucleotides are TGCGCCAGCAGCTCGACTACTCCAAACACAGATACGCAGTATTTT. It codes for CASSSTTPNTDTQYF.

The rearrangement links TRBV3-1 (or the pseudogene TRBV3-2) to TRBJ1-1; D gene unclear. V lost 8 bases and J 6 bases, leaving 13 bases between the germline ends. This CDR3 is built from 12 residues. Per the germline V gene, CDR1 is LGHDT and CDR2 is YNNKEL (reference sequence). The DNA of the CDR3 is TGTGCCAGCCAAAGTGTAAGCGCTGAAGCTTTCTTT. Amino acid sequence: CASQSVSAEAFF.

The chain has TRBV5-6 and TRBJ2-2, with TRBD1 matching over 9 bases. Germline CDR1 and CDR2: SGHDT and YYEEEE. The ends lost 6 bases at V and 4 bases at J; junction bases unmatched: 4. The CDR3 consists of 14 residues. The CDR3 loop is CASTSQGATGELFF. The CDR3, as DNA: TGTGCCAGCACCTCACAGGGGGCCACCGGGGAGCTGTTTTTT.

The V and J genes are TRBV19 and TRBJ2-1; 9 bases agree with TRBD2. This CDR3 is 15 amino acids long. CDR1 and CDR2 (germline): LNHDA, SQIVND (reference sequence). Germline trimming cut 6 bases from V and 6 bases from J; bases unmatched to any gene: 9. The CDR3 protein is CASRQLAGRGNEQFF. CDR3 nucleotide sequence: TGTGCCAGTAGGCAACTAGCGGGTCGGGGCAATGAGCAGTTCTTC.

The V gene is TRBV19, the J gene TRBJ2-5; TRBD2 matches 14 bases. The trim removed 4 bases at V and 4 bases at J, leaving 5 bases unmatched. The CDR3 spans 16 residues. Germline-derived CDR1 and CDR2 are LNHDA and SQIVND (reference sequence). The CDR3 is CASSTGLAGGRETQYF. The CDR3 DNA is TGTGCCAGTAGTACTGGACTAGCGGGAGGTAGAGAGACCCAGTACTTC.

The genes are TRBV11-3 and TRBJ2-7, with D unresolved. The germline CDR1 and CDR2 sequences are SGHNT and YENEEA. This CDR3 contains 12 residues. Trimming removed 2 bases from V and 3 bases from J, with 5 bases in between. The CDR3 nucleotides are TGTGCCAGCAGCTTAAATAACTACGAGCAGTACTTC. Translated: CASSLNNYEQYF.

CDR3 sequence: CATSEPQTVVATEAFF. As DNA, the CDR3 is TGTGCCACCAGTGAACCACAGACAGTGGTGGCCACTGAAGCTTTCTTT. The gene calls are TRBV24-1 and TRBJ1-1; weak D call: TRBD1 (5 bases). CDR1 and CDR2 (germline): KGHDR, SFDVKD. This CDR3 is built from 16 residues. V lost 4 bases to trimming and J lost 4 bases, with 18 bases between them.